The 15 T cell receptor beta chains presented below share a single source sample, sequenced in a study of response to subunit inactivated influenza vaccine. TCRdb called the RT-PCR reads again in MiXCR, with one record for every CDR3 protein. Of about 780,000 distinct CDR3 sequences detected, approximately 18% appear once; the ten largest clones hold approximately 10%. The source material was PBMCs from blood, sampled roughly 5 days after vaccination. These receptors originate from a middle-aged man who received an inactivated influenza vaccine.

The CDR3 loop is CSARTGDGRYYEQYF. The CDR3 nucleotides read TGCAGTGCTAGGACAGGGGATGGAAGATACTACGAGCAGTACTTC. The chain carries TRBV20-1 and TRBJ2-7; 8 bases map to TRBD1. The CDR3 is made up of 15 amino acids. Germline values: CDR1 DFQATT, CDR2 SNEGSKA (reference sequence). Trimming removed 3 bases from V and 3 bases from J; junction bases left unmatched: 10.

This rearrangement joins TRBV12-3 or TRBV12-4 to TRBJ1-2, with 8 bases lining up with TRBD1. V lost 4 bases and J lost 6; bases outside the gene matches: 4. The CDR3 extends over 13 amino acids. CDR3 nucleotides: TGTGCCAGCAGTTACAGGGGGACTCATGGCTACACCTTC. Residues: CASSYRGTHGYTF.

This clonotype was counted only a few times. This chain joins TRBV20-1 and TRBJ2-1, with TRBD2 matching 12 bases. With V trimmed by 5 bases and J by 12 bases, 8 bases remained unmatched. The CDR3 covers 13 residues. Germline loops: CDR1 DFQATT, CDR2 SNEGSKA (reference sequence). In nucleotides, the CDR3 is TGCAGTGCTCACCTAGCGGGGGGGCCGACGCAGTTCTTC. This sequence encodes CSAHLAGGPTQFF.

The V and J genes are TRBV12-3 or TRBV12-4 and TRBJ2-1, with D possibly called TRBD1 or TRBD2 (5 bases each). The CDR3 runs to 12 residues. Between the trimmed V and J ends, which lost 7 bases and 5 bases, there was a span of 9 bases. Here the CDR3 reads CASNGGNNEQFF. CDR3 bases: TGTGCCAGCAATGGGGGAAACAATGAGCAGTTCTTC.

This clonotype was seen more than once but under ten times. DNA for the CDR3: TGTGCCAGCAGCACCAGGCGGGGGTACTACGAGCAGTACTTC. Translating gives CASSTRRGYYEQYF. V is TRBV5-5 and J is TRBJ2-7, with TRBD2 identical over 7 bases. The CDR3 consists of 14 residues. The trim removed 4 bases at V and 3 bases at J, leaving 7 bases unmatched. The germline V gene encodes CDR1 SGHKS and CDR2 YYEKEE (reference sequence).

In this sample, this clonotype turned up many times. The CDR3: CASSTTDRGFYGYTF. As DNA, the CDR3 is TGCGCCAGCAGCACTACGGACAGGGGTTTCTACGGCTACACCTTC. This chain connects TRBV5-1 to TRBJ1-2; 9 bases line up with TRBD1. Germline CDR1 SGHRS, CDR2 YFSETQ. Trimming at V came to 4 bases and at J to 8 bases, leaving 12 bases not matched to a gene. This CDR3 has 15 amino acids.

The chain carries TRBV6-2 or TRBV6-3 and TRBJ2-7; 8 bases fit TRBD2. This CDR3 comprises 13 residues. Unmatched junction bases numbered 6, after V lost 6 bases and J lost 5 bases. Germline V CDR1 and CDR2: MNHEY, SVGEGT. CDR3: CASSRTSFDEQYF. DNA of the CDR3: TGTGCCAGCAGCCGGACTAGCTTTGACGAGCAGTACTTC.

The gene calls are TRBV7-9 and TRBJ1-1; 7 bases agree with TRBD1. After removal of 6 bases from V and 5 bases from J, the junction contained 15 bases not matched to a gene. This CDR3 contains 16 residues. Per the germline V gene, CDR1 is SEHNR and CDR2 is FQNEAQ (reference sequence). As DNA, the CDR3 is TGTGCCAGCAGGATCAAAGGGGGCGCGAGGGCGACTGAAGCTTTCTTT. Its protein is CASRIKGGARATEAFF.

The J gene is TRBJ1-4, the V gene TRBV6-2 or TRBV6-3, with D unresolved. The V gene lost 2 bases and the J gene lost 8 bases, with 9 bases spanning the gap. The CDR3 loop spans 13 amino acids. Germline CDR1 is MNHEY and CDR2 is SVGEGT. The CDR3 reads CASSYAPEEKLFF. The CDR3 DNA sequence: TGTGCCAGCAGTTACGCCCCGGAGGAAAAACTGTTTTTT.

This clonotype was found many times. The V gene is TRBV12-3 or TRBV12-4, the J gene TRBJ1-3; D may be TRBD1 (6 bases). V lost 3 bases and J 7 bases, leaving 16 bases between the germline ends. The CDR3 is made up of 15 amino acids. CDR3 in DNA: TGTGCCAGCAGTTTGGACAGCGGGAATTGGAACACCATATATTTT. This translates into CASSLDSGNWNTIYF.

The DNA for the CDR3 is TGTGCCAGCAGTTACTCCGGGAGGGTCCCCCACGAGCAGTACTTC. Translated: CASSYSGRVPHEQYF. The chain joins TRBV6-5 to TRBJ2-7, with 8 bases matching TRBD2. Germline V lookup: CDR1 MNHEY, CDR2 SVGAGI. CDR3 length equals 15 residues. J was trimmed by 5 bases and V by 0 bases; bases with no gene match: 6.

The sample holds one count of this clonotype. The genes are TRBV6-1 and TRBJ1-2; D remains ambiguous. V was clipped by 6 bases and J by 3 bases, with 11 bases between them. The CDR3 covers 13 residues. Germline V CDR1 and CDR2: MNHNS, SASEGT. The chain's CDR3 is CASRTTRYYGYTF. Written as DNA, the CDR3 is TGTGCCAGCAGAACAACCCGGTACTATGGCTACACCTTC.

This clonotype showed up many times. CDR3 residues: CAISEWGGLGYEQYF. DNA of the CDR3: TGTGCCATCAGTGAGTGGGGGGGGCTAGGCTACGAGCAGTACTTC. The chain has TRBV10-3 and TRBJ2-7; weak D call: TRBD2 (7 bases). The V gene's germline CDR1 is ENHRY and CDR2 SYGVKD. V lost 1 base to trimming and J lost 3 bases, with 13 bases between them. This CDR3 is 15 amino acids long.

This clonotype was picked up a small number of times. The V and J genes are TRBV12-3 or TRBV12-4 and TRBJ2-7; possibly TRBD2 for D (6 bases). The V gene lost 6 bases and the J gene lost 8 bases, with 17 bases spanning the gap. This CDR3 contains 13 residues. Here the CDR3 reads CASRTGTLSQQYF. CDR3 nucleotide sequence: TGTGCCAGCAGGACCGGGACTCTCTCCCAGCAGTACTTC.

CDR3 residues: CSARDSGGESTIYF. CDR3 nucleotides: TGCAGTGCTAGAGATTCGGGGGGGGAAAGCACCATATATTTT. J is TRBJ1-3 and V is TRBV20-1; possible D gene TRBD1, 5 bases. This CDR3 spans 14 amino acids. V shed 0 bases and J shed 9 bases, with 15 bases lying between them. CDR1 DFQATT and CDR2 SNEGSKA come from the germline V gene (reference sequence).